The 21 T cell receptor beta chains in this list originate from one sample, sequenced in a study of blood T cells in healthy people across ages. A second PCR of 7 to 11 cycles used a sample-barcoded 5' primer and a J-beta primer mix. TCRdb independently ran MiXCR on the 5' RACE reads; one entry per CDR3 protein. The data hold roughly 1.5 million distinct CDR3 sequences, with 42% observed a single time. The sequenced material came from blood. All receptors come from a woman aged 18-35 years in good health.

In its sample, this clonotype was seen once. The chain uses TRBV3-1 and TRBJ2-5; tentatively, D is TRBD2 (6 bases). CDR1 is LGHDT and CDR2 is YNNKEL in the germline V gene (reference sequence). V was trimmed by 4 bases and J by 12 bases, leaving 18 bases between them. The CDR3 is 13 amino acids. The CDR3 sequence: CASSRLSGASKYF. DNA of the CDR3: TGTGCCAGCAGCCGCCTTAGCGGAGCCTCCAAGTACTTC.

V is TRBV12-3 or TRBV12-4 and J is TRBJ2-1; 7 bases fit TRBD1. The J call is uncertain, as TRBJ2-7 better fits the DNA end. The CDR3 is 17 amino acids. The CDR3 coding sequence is TGTGCCAGCAGTTCCCGCCGACAGGGAAGCTCCTACAATGAGCAGTACTTC. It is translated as CASSSRRQGSSYNEQYF.

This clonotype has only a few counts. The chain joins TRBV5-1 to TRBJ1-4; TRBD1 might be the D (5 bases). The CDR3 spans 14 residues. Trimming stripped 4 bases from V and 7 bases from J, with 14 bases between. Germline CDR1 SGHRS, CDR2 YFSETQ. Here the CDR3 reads CASSAQGVSEKLFF. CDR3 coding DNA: TGCGCCAGCAGCGCCCAGGGTGTTTCTGAAAAACTGTTTTTT.

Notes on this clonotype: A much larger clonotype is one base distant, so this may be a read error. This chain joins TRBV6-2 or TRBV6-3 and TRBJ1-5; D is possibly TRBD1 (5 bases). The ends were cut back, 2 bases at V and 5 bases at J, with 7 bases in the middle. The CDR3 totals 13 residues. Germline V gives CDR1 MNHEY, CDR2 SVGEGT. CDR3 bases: TGTGCCAGCAGTTACGACAGCCATCAGCCCCAGCATTTT. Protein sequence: CASSYDSHQPQHF.

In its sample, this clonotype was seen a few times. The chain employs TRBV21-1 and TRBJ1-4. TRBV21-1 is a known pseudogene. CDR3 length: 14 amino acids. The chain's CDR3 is CASIVGATNEKLFF. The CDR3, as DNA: TGTGCCAGCATCGTGGGTGCAACTAATGAAAAACTGTTTTTT.

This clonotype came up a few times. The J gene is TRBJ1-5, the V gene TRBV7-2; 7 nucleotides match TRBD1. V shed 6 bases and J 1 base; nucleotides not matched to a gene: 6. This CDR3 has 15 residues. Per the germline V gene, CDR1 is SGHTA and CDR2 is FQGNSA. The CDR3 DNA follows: TGTGCCAGCAGAAAAGACAGGGCCAGCAATCAGCCCCAGCATTTT. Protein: CASRKDRASNQPQHF.

As DNA, the CDR3 is TGTGCCAGCAGACATGACAGGAGCTCCTACGAGCAGTACTTC. Encoded protein: CASRHDRSSYEQYF. The genes are TRBV11-2 and TRBJ2-7; a weak D match, TRBD1 (6 bases). The CDR3 runs to 14 residues. Germline V gene sequence: CDR1 SGHAT, CDR2 FQNNGV. The V gene lost 6 bases and the J gene lost 0 bases, with 12 bases spanning the gap.

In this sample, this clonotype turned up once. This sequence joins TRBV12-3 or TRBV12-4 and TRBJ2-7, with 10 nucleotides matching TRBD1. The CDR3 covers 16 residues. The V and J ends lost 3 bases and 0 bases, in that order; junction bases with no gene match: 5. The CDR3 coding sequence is TGTGCCAGCAGTTTCGGGACAGGGGTTGGCTCCTACGAGCAGTACTTC. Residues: CASSFGTGVGSYEQYF.

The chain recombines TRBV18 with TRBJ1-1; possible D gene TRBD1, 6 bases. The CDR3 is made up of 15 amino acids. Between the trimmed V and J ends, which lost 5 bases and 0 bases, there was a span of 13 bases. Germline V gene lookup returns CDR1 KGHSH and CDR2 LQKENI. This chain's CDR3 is CASSVRGGLNTEAFF. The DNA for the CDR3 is TGTGCCAGCTCAGTCCGGGGGGGGCTGAACACTGAAGCTTTCTTT.

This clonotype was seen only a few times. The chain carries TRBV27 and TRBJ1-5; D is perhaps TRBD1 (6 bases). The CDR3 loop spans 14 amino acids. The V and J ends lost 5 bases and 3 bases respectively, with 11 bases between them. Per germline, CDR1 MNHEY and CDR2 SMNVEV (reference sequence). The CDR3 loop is CASSMGHLNQPQHF. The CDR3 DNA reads TGTGCCAGCAGTATGGGACACCTCAATCAGCCCCAGCATTTT.

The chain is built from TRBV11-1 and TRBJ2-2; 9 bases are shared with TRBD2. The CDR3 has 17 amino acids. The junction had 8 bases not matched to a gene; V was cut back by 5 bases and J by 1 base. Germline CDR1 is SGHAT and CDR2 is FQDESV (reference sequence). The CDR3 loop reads CASSRGGLARNTGELFF. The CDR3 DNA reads TGTGCCAGCAGCCGGGGTGGACTAGCGCGGAACACCGGGGAGCTGTTTTTT.

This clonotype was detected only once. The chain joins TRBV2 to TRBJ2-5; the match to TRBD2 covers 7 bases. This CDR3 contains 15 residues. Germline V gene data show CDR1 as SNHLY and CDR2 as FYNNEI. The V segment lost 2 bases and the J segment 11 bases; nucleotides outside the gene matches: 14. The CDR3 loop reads CASSEPSGAYNEQYF. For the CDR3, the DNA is TGTGCCAGCAGTGAACCGAGCGGGGCCTACAATGAGCAGTACTTC.

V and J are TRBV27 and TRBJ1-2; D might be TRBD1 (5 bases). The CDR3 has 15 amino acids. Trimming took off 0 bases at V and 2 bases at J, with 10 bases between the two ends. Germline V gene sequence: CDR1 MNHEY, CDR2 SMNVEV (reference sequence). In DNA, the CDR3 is TGTGCCAGCAGTTTATCTACAGGCTCCAACTATGGCTACACCTTC. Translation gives CASSLSTGSNYGYTF.

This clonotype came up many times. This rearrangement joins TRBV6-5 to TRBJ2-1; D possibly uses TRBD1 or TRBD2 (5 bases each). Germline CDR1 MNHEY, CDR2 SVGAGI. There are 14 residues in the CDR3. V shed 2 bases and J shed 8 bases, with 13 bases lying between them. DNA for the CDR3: TGTGCCAGCAGTTACGGGGGAATGGTAGATGAGCAGTTCTTC. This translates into CASSYGGMVDEQFF.

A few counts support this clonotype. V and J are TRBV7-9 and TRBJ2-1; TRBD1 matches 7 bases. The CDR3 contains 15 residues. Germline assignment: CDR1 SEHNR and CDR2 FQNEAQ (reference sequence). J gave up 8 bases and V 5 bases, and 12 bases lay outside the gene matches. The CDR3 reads CASSHGQASLHEQFF. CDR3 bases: TGTGCCAGCAGCCACGGACAGGCCTCCCTACATGAGCAGTTCTTC.

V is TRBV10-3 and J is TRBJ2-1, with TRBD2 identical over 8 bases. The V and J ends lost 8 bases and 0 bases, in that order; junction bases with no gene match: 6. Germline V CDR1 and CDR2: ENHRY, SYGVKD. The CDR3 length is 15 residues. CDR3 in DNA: TGTGCCATCGCGGGTAGCGGGGCCTCCTACAATGAGCAGTTCTTC. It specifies CAIAGSGASYNEQFF.

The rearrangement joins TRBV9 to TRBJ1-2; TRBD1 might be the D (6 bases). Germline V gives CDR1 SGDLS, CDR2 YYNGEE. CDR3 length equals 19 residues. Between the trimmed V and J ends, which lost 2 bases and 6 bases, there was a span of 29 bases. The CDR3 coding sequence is TGTGCCAGCAGCGTTAGAAACAGGGCCTGTATAGGGGGGATGCATGGCTACACCTTC. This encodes CASSVRNRACIGGMHGYTF.

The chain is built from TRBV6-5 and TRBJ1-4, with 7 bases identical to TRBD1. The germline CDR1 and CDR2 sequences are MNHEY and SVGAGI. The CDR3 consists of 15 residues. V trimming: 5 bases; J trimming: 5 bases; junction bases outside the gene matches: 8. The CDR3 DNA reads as TGTGCCAGCAGTGTCGGGACAGCGTTAAATGAAAAACTGTTTTTT. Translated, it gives CASSVGTALNEKLFF.

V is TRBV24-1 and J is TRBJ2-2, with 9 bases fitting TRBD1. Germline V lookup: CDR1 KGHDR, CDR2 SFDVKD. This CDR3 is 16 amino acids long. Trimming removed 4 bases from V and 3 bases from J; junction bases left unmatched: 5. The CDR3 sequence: CATSDPGTGYTGELFF. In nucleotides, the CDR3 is TGTGCCACCAGTGACCCCGGGACAGGGTACACCGGGGAGCTGTTTTTT.

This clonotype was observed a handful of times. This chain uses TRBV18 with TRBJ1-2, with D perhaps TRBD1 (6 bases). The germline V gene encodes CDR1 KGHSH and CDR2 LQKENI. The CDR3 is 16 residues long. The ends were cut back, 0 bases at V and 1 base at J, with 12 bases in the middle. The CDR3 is CASSPPNRAYNYGYTF. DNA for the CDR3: TGTGCCAGCTCACCACCAAACAGGGCGTATAACTATGGCTACACCTTC.

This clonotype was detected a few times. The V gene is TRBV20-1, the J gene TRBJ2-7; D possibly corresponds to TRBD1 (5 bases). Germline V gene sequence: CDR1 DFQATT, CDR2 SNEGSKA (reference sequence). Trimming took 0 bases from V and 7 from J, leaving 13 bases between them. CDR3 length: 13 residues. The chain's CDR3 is CSARDPGPGEQYF. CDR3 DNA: TGCAGTGCTAGAGATCCCGGCCCAGGGGAGCAGTACTTC.